This TCR beta chain came from a study of T-cell reconstitution after alpha-beta-depleted transplantation in children. Preparing the TCRbeta library involved the use of unique molecular identifiers. Via MiXCR, TCRdb re-called the PCR reads, giving one row per CDR3 protein. Counted here are some 120,000 distinct CDR3 sequences, roughly 9% occurring once; the ten biggest clones make up around 24%. Trimming removed 6 bases at V and 5 bases at J, with 11 bases between. From germline, CDR1 is KGHSH and CDR2 LQKENI. The CDR3 is made up of 13 amino acids. Study-wide results and limits: Some patients' high day-60 TCRbeta diversity was attributed to recipient cells surviving conditioning. T-cell numbers and diversity, one year after transplant, stemmed largely from T cells that were newly produced. About two months after transplant, alpha-beta T cells reportedly came from several hundred expanded graft clones.

To note about this clonotype: Antigen unknown.

The specimen was PBMCs, mostly from graft donor cells, collected 180 days after TCRalphabeta/CD19-depleted stem cell transplant. The rearrangement links TRBV18 to TRBJ1-5; weak D call: TRBD1 (5 bases). This TCR derives from a girl less than two years old who had a stem cell transplant for combined immunodeficiency, so the T cells may come from the graft donor. CDR3 in amino acids: CASSHGGDQPQHF. Written as DNA, the CDR3 is TGTGCCAGCTCCCACGGAGGGGATCAGCCCCAGCATTTT.